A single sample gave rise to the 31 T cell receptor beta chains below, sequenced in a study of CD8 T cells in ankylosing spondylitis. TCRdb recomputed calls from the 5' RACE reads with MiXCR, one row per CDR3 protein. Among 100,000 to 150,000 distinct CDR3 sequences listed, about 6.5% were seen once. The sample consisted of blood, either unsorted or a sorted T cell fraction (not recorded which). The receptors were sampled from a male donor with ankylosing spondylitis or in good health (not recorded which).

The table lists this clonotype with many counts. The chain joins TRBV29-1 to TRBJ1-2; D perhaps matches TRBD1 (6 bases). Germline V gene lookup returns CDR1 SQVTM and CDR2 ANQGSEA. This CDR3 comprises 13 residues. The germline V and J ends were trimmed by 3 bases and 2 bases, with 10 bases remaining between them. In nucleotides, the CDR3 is TGCAGCGTTGATGCGGGGGCCAACTATGGCTACACCTTC. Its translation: CSVDAGANYGYTF. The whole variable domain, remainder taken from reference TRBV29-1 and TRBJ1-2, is SAVISQKPSRDICQRGTSLTIQCQVDSQVTMMFWYRQQPGQSLTLIATANQGSEATYESGFVIDKFPISRPNLTFSTLTVSNMSPEDSSIYLCSVDAGANYGYTFGSGTRLTVV.

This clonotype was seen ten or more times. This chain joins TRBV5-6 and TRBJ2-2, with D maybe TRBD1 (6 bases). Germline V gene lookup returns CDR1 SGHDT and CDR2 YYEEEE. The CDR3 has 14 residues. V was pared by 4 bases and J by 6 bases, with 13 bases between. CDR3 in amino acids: CASSPRPGAGELFF. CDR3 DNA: TGTGCCAGCAGCCCGCGACCAGGGGCCGGGGAGCTGTTTTTT.

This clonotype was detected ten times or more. DNA for the CDR3: TGTGCCAGCAGTAAGACTAGCGGGGGGCTGGAGTACTTC. Protein product: CASSKTSGGLEYF. The chain combines TRBV12-3 or TRBV12-4 with TRBJ2-7; TRBD2 aligns across 13 bases. The length of the CDR3 is 13 residues. V dropped 5 bases and J dropped 11; count of bases not matched to a gene: 6.

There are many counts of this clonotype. The CDR3 sequence is CASSSLYTGELFF. The CDR3 DNA reads as TGTGCCAGCAGTTCACTTTACACCGGGGAGCTGTTTTTT. The chain links TRBV27 to TRBJ2-2; D gene uncertain. Germline V CDR1 and CDR2: MNHEY, SMNVEV (reference sequence). V shed 4 bases and J shed 3 bases, with 6 bases lying between them. The CDR3 totals 13 residues.

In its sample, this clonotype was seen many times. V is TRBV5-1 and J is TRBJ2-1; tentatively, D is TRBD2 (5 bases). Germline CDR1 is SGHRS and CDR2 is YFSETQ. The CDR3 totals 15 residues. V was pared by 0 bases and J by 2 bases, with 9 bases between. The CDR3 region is CASSLEGGPYNEQFF. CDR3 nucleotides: TGCGCCAGCAGCTTGGAGGGCGGGCCCTACAATGAGCAGTTCTTC.

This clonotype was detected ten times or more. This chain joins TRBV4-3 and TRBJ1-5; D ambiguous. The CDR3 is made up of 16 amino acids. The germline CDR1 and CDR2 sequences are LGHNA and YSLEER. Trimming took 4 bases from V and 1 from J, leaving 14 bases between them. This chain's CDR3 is CASSPHSDGSNQPQHF. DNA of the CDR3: TGCGCCAGCAGCCCTCACTCGGATGGAAGCAATCAGCCCCAGCATTTT.

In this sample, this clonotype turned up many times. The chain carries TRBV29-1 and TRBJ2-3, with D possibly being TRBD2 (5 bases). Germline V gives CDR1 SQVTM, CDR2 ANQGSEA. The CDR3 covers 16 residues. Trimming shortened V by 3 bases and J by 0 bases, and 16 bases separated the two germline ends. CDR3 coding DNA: TGCAGCGTTGACATCGGGGTGGGCCGTAGCACAGATACGCAGTATTTT. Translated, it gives CSVDIGVGRSTDTQYF.

CDR3 DNA sequence: TGTGCCAGCAGCTTGGGACAGGTGAACACCGGGGAGCTGTTTTTT. Its protein is CASSLGQVNTGELFF. The chain joins TRBV7-3 to TRBJ2-2, with 8 bases matching TRBD1. Per the germline V gene, CDR1 is SGHTA and CDR2 is FQGTGA. The CDR3 contains 15 residues. J gave up 1 base and V 3 bases, and 1 base lay outside the gene matches.

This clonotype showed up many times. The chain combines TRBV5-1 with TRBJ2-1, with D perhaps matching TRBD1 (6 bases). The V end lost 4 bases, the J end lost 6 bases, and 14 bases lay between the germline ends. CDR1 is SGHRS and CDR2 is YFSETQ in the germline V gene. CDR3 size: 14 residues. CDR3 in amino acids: CASSPGEPSNEQFF. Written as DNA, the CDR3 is TGCGCCAGCAGCCCAGGGGAGCCAAGCAATGAGCAGTTCTTC.

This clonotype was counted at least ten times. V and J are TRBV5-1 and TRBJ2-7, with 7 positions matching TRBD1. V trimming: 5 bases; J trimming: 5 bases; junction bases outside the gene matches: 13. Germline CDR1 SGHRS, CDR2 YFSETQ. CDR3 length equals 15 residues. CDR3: CASRVEGAAGDEQYF. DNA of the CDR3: TGCGCCAGCAGGGTTGAGGGGGCGGCCGGGGACGAGCAGTACTTC.

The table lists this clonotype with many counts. CDR3 bases: TGTGCCAGCCGAACCGGGACAGCCTACAATGAGCAGTTCTTC. The encoded protein is CASRTGTAYNEQFF. The chain uses TRBV7-9 and TRBJ2-1, with TRBD1 matching 7 bases. CDR3 size: 14 residues. J gave up 2 bases and V 8 bases, and 6 bases lay outside the gene matches. CDR1 is SEHNR, CDR2 FQNEAQ, per germline (reference sequence).

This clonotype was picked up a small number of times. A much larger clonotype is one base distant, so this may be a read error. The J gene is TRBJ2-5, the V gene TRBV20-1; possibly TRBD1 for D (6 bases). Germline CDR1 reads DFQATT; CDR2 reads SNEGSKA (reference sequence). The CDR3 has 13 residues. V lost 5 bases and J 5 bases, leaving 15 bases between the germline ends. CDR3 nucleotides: TGCAGTGCTCCTGGACAGATACATGAGACCCAGTACTTC. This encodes CSAPGQIHETQYF.

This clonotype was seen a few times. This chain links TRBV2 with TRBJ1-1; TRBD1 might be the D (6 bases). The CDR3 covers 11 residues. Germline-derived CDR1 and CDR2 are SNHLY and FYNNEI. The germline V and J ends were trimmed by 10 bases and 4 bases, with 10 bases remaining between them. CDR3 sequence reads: CATEGGTEAFF. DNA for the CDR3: TGTGCCACCGAGGGGGGCACTGAAGCTTTCTTT.

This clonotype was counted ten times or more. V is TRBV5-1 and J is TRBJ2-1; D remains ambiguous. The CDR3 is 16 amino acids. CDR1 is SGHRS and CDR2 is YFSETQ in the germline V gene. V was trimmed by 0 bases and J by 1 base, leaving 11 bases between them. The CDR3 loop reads CASSLGVGRSYNEQFF. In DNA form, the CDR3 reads TGCGCCAGCAGCTTGGGGGTCGGACGATCCTACAATGAGCAGTTCTTC.

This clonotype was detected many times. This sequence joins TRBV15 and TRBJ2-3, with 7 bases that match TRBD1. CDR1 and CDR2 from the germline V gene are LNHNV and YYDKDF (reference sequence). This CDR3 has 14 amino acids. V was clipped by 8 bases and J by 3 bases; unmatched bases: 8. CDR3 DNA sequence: TGTGCCACCTCGAGCGAGGGGGCAACAGATACGCAGTATTTT. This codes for CATSSEGATDTQYF.

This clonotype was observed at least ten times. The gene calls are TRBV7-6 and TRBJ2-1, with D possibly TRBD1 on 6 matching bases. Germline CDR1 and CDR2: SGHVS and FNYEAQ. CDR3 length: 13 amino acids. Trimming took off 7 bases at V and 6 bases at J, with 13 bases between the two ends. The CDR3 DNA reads TGTGCCAGCACCTCTCGGGACATCAATGAGCAGTTCTTC. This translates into CASTSRDINEQFF. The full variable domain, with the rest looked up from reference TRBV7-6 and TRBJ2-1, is GAGVSQSPRYKVTKRGQDVALRCDPISGHVSLYWYRQALGQGPEFLTYFNYEAQQDKSGLPNDRFSAERPEGSISTLTIQRTEQRDSAMYRCASTSRDINEQFFGPGTRLTVL.

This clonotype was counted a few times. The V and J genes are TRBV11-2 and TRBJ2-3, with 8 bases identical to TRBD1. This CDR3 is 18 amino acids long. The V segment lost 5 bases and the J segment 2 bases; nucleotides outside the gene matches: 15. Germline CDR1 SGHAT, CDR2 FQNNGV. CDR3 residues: CASSPVTHRGDYTDTQYF. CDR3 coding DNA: TGTGCCAGCAGCCCTGTCACACACAGGGGGGATTACACAGATACGCAGTATTTT.

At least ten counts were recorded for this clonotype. CDR3 loop: CSARDPKSLAHEQYF. CDR3 coding DNA: TGCAGTGCTAGAGATCCGAAGAGTCTAGCGCACGAGCAGTACTTC. The chain recombines TRBV20-1 with TRBJ2-7; tentative D call: TRBD2 (6 bases). The CDR3 is made up of 15 amino acids. V lost 0 bases and J lost 5, with 17 bases in between. Germline lookup yields CDR1 DFQATT and CDR2 SNEGSKA (reference sequence).

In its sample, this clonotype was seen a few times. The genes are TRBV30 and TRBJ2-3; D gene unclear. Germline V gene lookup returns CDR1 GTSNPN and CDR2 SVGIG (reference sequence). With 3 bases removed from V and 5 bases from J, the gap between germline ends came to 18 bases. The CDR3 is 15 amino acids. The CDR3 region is CAWRMNQARVDTQYF. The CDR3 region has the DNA TGTGCCTGGAGGATGAACCAGGCCAGAGTAGATACGCAGTATTTT.

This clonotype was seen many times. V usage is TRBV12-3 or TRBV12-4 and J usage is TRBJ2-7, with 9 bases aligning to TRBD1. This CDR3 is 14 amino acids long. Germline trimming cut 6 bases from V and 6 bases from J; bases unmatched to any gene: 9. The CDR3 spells CASSLTGTGSEQYF. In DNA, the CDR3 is TGTGCCAGCAGCCTAACCGGGACAGGGTCCGAGCAGTACTTC.

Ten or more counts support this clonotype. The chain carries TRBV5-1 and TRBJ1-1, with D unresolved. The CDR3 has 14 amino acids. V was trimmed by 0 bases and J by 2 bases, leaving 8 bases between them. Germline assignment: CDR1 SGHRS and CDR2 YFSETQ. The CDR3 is CASSLEGSNTEAFF. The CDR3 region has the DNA TGCGCCAGCAGCTTGGAAGGTAGCAACACTGAAGCTTTCTTT.

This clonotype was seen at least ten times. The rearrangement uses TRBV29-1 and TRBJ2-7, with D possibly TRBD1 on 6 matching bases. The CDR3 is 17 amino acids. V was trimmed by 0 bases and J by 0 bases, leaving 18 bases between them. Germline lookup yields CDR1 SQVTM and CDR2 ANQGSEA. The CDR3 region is CSVEDTEATGISYEQYF. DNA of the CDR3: TGCAGCGTTGAAGACACCGAAGCTACAGGGATCTCCTACGAGCAGTACTTC.

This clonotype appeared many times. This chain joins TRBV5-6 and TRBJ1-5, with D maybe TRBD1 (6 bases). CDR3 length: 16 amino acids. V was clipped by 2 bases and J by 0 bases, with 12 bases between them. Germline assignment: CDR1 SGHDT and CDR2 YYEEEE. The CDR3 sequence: CASSFARGVSNQPQHF. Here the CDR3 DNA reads TGTGCCAGCAGCTTCGCCAGGGGAGTTAGCAATCAGCCCCAGCATTTT.

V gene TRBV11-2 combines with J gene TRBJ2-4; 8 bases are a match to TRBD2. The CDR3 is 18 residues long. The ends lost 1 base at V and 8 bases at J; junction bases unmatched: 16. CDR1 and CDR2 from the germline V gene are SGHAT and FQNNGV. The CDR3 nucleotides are TGTGCCAGCAGCTTAGTTGGTGGGTCGGGAGGGCCCAGGGACATTCAGTACTTC. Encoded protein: CASSLVGGSGGPRDIQYF.

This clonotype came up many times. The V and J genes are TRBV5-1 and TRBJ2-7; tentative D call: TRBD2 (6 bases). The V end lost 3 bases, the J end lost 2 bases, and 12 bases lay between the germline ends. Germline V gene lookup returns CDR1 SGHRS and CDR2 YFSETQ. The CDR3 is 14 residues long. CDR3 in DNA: TGCGCCAGCAGCTCCCGGGACTTAACCTACGAGCAGTACTTC. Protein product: CASSSRDLTYEQYF.

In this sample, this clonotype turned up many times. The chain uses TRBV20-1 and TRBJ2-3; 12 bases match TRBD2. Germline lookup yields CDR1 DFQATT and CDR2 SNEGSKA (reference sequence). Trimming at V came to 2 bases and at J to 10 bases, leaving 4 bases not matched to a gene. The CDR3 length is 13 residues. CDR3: CSARYLAGGAQYF. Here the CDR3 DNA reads TGCAGTGCTAGATACCTAGCGGGAGGGGCGCAGTATTTT.

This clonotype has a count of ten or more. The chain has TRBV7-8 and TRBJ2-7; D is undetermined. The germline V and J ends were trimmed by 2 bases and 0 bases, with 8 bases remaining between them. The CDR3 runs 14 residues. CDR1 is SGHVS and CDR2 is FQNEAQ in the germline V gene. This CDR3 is CASSLSQLSYEQYF. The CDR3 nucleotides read TGTGCCAGCAGCTTAAGTCAGCTCTCCTACGAGCAGTACTTC.

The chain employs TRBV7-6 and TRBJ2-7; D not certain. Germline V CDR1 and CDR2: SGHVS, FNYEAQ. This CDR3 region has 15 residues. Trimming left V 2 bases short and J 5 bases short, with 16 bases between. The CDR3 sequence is CASSLSSGPIHEQYF. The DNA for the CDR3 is TGTGCCAGCAGCTTATCGTCCGGGCCAATTCACGAGCAGTACTTC.

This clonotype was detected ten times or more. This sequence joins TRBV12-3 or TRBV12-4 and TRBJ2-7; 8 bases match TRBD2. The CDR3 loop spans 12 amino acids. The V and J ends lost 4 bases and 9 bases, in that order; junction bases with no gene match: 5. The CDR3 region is CASSSGAGGQYF. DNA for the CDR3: TGTGCCAGCAGTTCCGGGGCGGGGGGGCAGTACTTC.

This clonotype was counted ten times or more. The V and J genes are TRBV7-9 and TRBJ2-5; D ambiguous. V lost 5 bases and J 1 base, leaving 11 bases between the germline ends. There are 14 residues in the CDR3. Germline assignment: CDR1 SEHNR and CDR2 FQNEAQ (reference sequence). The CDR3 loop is CASSTTPFQETQYF. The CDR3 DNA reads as TGTGCCAGCAGCACGACACCTTTCCAAGAGACCCAGTACTTC. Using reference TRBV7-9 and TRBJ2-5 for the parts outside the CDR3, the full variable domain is DTGVSQNPRHKITKRGQNVTFRCDPISEHNRLYWYRQTLGQGPEFLTYFQNEAQLEKSRLLSDRFSAERPKGSFSTLEIQRTEQGDSAMYLCASSTTPFQETQYFGPGTRLLVL.

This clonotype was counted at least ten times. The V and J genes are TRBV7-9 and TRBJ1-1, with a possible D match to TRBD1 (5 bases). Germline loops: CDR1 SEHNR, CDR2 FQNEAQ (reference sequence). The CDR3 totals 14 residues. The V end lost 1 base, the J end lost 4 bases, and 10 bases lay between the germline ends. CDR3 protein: CASSLGGDLTEAFF. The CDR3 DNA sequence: TGTGCCAGCAGCTTAGGAGGGGACCTCACTGAAGCTTTCTTT.